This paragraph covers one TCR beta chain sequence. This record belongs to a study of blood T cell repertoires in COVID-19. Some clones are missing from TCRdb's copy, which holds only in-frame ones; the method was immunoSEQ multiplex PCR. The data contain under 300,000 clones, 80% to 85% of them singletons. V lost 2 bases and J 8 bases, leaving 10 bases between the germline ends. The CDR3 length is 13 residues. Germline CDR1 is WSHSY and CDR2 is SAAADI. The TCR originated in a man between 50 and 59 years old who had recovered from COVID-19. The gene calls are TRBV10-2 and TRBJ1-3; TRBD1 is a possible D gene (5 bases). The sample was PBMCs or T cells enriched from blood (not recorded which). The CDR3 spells CASSEPKGDTIYF. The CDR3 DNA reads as TGCGCCAGCAGTGAGCCCAAAGGGGACACCATATATTTT.